The 4 T cell receptor beta chains below were found in one sample sequenced in a study of identical twins' blood T cells. MiXCR was run by TCRdb on the 5' RACE reads, yielding one entry per CDR3 protein. The table lists about 1,300 distinct CDR3 sequences, about 72% of them singletons. Sequences were obtained from PBMCs. These receptors came from a woman between 18 and 49 years old in good health.

This rearrangement joins TRBV6-5 to TRBJ1-4; D uncertain. V was pared by 0 bases and J by 7 bases, with 9 bases between. Germline assignment: CDR1 MNHEY and CDR2 SVGAGI. CDR3 length: 14 amino acids. The chain's CDR3 is CASSYSAQSEKLFF. CDR3 nucleotide sequence: TGTGCCAGCAGTTACTCCGCCCAGTCTGAAAAACTGTTTTTT.

The chain couples TRBV4-3 to TRBJ2-7; D not resolved. Germline V gene sequence: CDR1 LGHNA, CDR2 YSLEER. Trimming stripped 0 bases from V and 0 bases from J, with 12 bases between. The CDR3 covers 16 residues. DNA of the CDR3: TGCGCCAGCAGCCAAGATCCGTCCCTAAGCTCCTACGAGCAGTACTTC. The encoded protein is CASSQDPSLSSYEQYF.

The chain combines TRBV6-4 with TRBJ2-1; no clear D. Trimming took 2 bases from V and 6 from J, leaving 11 bases between them. Germline CDR1 and CDR2: MRHNA and SNTAGT. The CDR3 spans 14 residues. DNA of the CDR3: TGTGCCAGCAGTGACCGAACCCCCGTCAATGAGCAGTTCTTC. Translated: CASSDRTPVNEQFF.

V gene TRBV12-3 or TRBV12-4 combines with J gene TRBJ1-1; D is possibly TRBD1 (6 bases). Trimming removed 2 bases from V and 5 bases from J, with 12 bases in between. This CDR3 has 14 amino acids. The CDR3 DNA follows: TGTGCCAGCAGTTTATGGTTAGGGGGGACTGAAGCTTTCTTT. Amino acids: CASSLWLGGTEAFF.